These 29 T cell receptor beta chains originate from one sample sequenced in a study of CD4+ T cells in melanoma. Using immunoSEQ multiplex PCR, the repertoire was profiled, and TCRdb retains in-frame clones only, with some absent. The table includes approximately 14,000 clones, around 68% detected once. The sample comprised cells from a culture (not recorded whether cultured in vitro). The receptors here all came from a human donor with melanoma.

The chain links TRBV5-1 to TRBJ2-3, with a possible D match to TRBD1 (6 bases). This CDR3 comprises 15 residues. Germline loops: CDR1 SGHRS, CDR2 YFSETQ. V lost 1 base, J lost 0 bases, and 9 bases lay in between. CDR3 residues: CASSLQGRSTDTQYF. The CDR3 region has the DNA TGCGCCAGCAGCTTGCAGGGGCGAAGCACAGATACGCAGTATTTT.

The V call is TRBV5-1, the J call TRBJ2-3; 11 bases map to TRBD1. V lost 3 bases to trimming and J lost 6 bases; unmatched junction nucleotides: 6. This CDR3 region has 15 residues. The V gene's germline CDR1 is SGHRS and CDR2 YFSETQ. For the CDR3, the DNA is TGCGCCAGCAGCTCCTCCGGGACAGGGGGGGATACGCAGTATTTT. This sequence encodes CASSSSGTGGDTQYF.

The sample holds a few counts of this clone. The chain is built from TRBV5-1 and TRBJ1-1; perhaps TRBD1 as D (5 bases). Germline V gene data show CDR1 as SGHRS and CDR2 as YFSETQ. Trimming pared 0 bases from V and 4 bases from J, leaving 13 bases between. The CDR3 sequence is 15 residues long. The CDR3 reads CASSLVPGGITEAFF. For the CDR3, the DNA is TGCGCCAGCAGCTTGGTTCCCGGGGGAATCACTGAAGCTTTCTTT.

CDR3 bases: TGTGCCAGCAGCTTTTTCGGCCGGCGGGGGCCCCGGGATGAGCAGTTCTTC. It is translated as CASSFFGRRGPRDEQFF. J is TRBJ2-1 and V is TRBV11-2; possibly TRBD2 for D (7 bases). V was clipped by 3 bases and J by 8 bases, with 23 bases between them. CDR1 and CDR2 (germline): SGHAT, FQNNGV. The CDR3 has 17 amino acids.

The V gene is TRBV11-2, the J gene TRBJ1-1; TRBD1 might be the D (5 bases). Germline CDR1 is SGHAT and CDR2 is FQNNGV. The germline V and J ends were trimmed by 2 bases and 0 bases, with 13 bases remaining between them. This CDR3 contains 16 residues. CDR3 sequence reads: CASSLTWGEMNTEAFF. For the CDR3, the DNA is TGTGCCAGCAGCTTAACCTGGGGCGAAATGAACACTGAAGCTTTCTTT.

The table lists this clone with a count of one. This chain links TRBV9 with TRBJ2-2, with D tentatively TRBD1 or TRBD2 (5 bases each). Per the germline V gene, CDR1 is SGDLS and CDR2 is YYNGEE. This CDR3 has 18 amino acids. The ends were cut back, 1 base at V and 5 bases at J, with 21 bases in the middle. The CDR3 reads CASSVTALRGAGTGELFF. The DNA of the CDR3 is TGTGCCAGCAGCGTAACCGCACTCCGGGGAGCAGGGACCGGGGAGCTGTTTTTT.

This clone turned up a few times. The rearrangement links TRBV18 to TRBJ1-1, with unresolved D. Germline assignment: CDR1 KGHSH and CDR2 LQKENI. V was shortened by 0 bases and J by 4 bases, with 15 bases between the two germline ends. CDR3 size: 16 residues. CDR3 protein: CASSPPTRVLGTEAFF. In DNA form, the CDR3 reads TGTGCCAGCTCACCACCAACGAGGGTACTGGGCACTGAAGCTTTCTTT.

This chain connects TRBV19 to TRBJ2-7; no firm D call. This CDR3 spans 14 amino acids. V gave up 5 bases and J gave up 2 bases, with 13 bases separating them. Germline CDR1 LNHDA, CDR2 SQIVND (reference sequence). The CDR3 loop reads CASSFKVGAYEQYF. The CDR3, as DNA: TGTGCCAGTAGTTTTAAGGTTGGGGCCTACGAGCAGTACTTC.

This chain connects TRBV21-1 to TRBJ2-2; the table names TRBD2, a call not compared with the DNA. TRBV21-1 is marked as a pseudogene. CDR3 length equals 15 residues. The CDR3 loop is CASSKAIENTGELFF. DNA of the CDR3: TGTGCCAGCAGCAAAGCGATAGAGAACACCGGGGAGCTGTTTTTT.

V is TRBV11-2 and J is TRBJ1-3, with D unclear. Germline assignment: CDR1 SGHAT and CDR2 FQNNGV. CDR3 length equals 12 residues. Trimming removed 7 bases from V and 6 bases from J, with 10 bases in between. Written as DNA, the CDR3 is TGTGCCAGCACCCAAACCCAAAACACCATATATTTT. This translates into CASTQTQNTIYF.

This clone occurred once. The chain joins TRBV5-1 to TRBJ1-1, with D possibly TRBD1 on 5 matching bases. CDR1 is SGHRS, CDR2 YFSETQ, per germline. The CDR3 sequence is 13 residues long. V was pared by 4 bases and J by 7 bases, with 14 bases between. The CDR3 protein is CASSKLGPGEAFF. The CDR3 DNA is TGCGCCAGCAGCAAACTGGGACCGGGTGAAGCTTTCTTT. Variable domain in full (rest from reference TRBV5-1 and TRBJ1-1): KAGVTQTPRYLIKTRGQQVTLSCSPISGHRSVSWYQQTPGQGLQFLFEYFSETQRNKGNFPGRFSGRQFSNSRSEMNVSTLELGDSALYLCASSKLGPGEAFFGQGTRLTVV.

This clone was detected a few times. This rearrangement joins TRBV7-8 to TRBJ1-2, with D possibly being TRBD1 (5 bases). With 1 base removed from V and 3 bases from J, the gap between germline ends came to 15 bases. This CDR3 is 16 amino acids long. Germline lookup yields CDR1 SGHVS and CDR2 FQNEAQ. CDR3 region: CASSLGKWGGDYGYTF. In nucleotides, the CDR3 is TGTGCCAGCAGCTTAGGAAAATGGGGGGGAGACTATGGCTACACCTTC.

V usage is TRBV5-6 and J usage is TRBJ2-6; D may be TRBD1 or TRBD2 (5 bases each). The CDR3 consists of 17 residues. V gave up 4 bases and J gave up 0 bases, with 14 bases separating them. Germline CDR1 SGHDT, CDR2 YYEEEE. For the CDR3, the DNA is TGTGCCAGCAGCCGTAGAGGGGTAATCTCTGGGGCCAACGTCCTGACTTTC. As protein: CASSRRGVISGANVLTF.

V gene TRBV9 combines with J gene TRBJ2-3, with D perhaps assigned TRBD1 or TRBD2 (5 bases each). The CDR3 runs 15 residues. V was clipped by 4 bases and J by 0 bases, with 12 bases between them. Germline loops: CDR1 SGDLS, CDR2 YYNGEE. CDR3 nucleotides: TGTGCCAGCAGCACCGGGACCTGGAGCACAGATACGCAGTATTTT. Its translation: CASSTGTWSTDTQYF.

The V call is TRBV11-2, the J call TRBJ2-5, with D possibly being TRBD1 or TRBD2 (6 bases each). V lost 9 bases and J 0 bases, leaving 8 bases between the germline ends. The CDR3 extends over 12 amino acids. CDR1 and CDR2 (germline): SGHAT, FQNNGV. For the CDR3, the DNA is TGTGCCAGTAGGGGGGACCAAGAGACCCAGTACTTC. Encoded protein: CASRGDQETQYF. The entire variable domain, with the rest obtained from reference TRBV11-2 and TRBJ2-5, is as follows: EAGVAQSPRYKIIEKRQSVAFWCNPISGHATLYWYQQILGQGPKLLIQFQNNGVVDDSQLPKDRFSAERLKGVDSTLKIQPAKLEDSAVYLCASRGDQETQYFGPGTRLLVL.

The CDR3 region has the DNA TGCGCCAGCAGTGACACTTTACAGGGGGCGGGTGGAAACACCATATATTTT. It is translated as CASSDTLQGAGGNTIYF. This chain connects TRBV10-1 to TRBJ1-3; TRBD1 matches at 9 bases. Germline loops: CDR1 WNHNN, CDR2 SYGVQD (reference sequence). The CDR3 covers 17 residues. J was trimmed by 3 bases and V by 3 bases; bases with no gene match: 9.

The V and J genes are TRBV5-5 and TRBJ2-7; the match to TRBD1 covers 11 bases. Germline V CDR1 and CDR2: SGHKS, YYEKEE (reference sequence). The CDR3 is made up of 16 amino acids. V shed 2 bases, J shed 4 bases, and the junction held 8 bases outside the gene matches. CDR3 sequence: CASSLTGTGGLYEQYF. For the CDR3, the DNA is TGTGCCAGCAGCTTAACCGGGACAGGGGGACTTTACGAGCAGTACTTC.

The chain couples TRBV13 to TRBJ1-3; D is ambiguous. V dropped 5 bases and J dropped 0 bases, with 17 bases sitting between them. This CDR3 is built from 17 residues. Per the germline V gene, CDR1 is PRHDT and CDR2 is FYEKMQ (reference sequence). CDR3 residues: CASSPSDPYHSGNTIYF. The CDR3 DNA is TGTGCCAGCAGCCCGTCGGACCCATACCACTCTGGAAACACCATATATTTT.

The CDR3 DNA is TGTGCCAGCAGCTTAGCCCGGACAGTGCGGGGGGTCTGGCAGTACTTC. Protein product: CASSLARTVRGVWQYF. This chain uses TRBV7-8 with TRBJ2-7; 8 positions agree with TRBD2. V shed 0 bases, J shed 9 bases, and the junction held 13 bases outside the gene matches. Germline CDR1 is SGHVS and CDR2 is FQNEAQ. This CDR3 contains 16 residues.

Here the CDR3 reads CASGGRVGQPQHF. The CDR3 region has the DNA TGTGCCAGCGGGGGGAGGGTGGGGCAGCCCCAGCATTTT. The rearrangement links TRBV27 to TRBJ1-5; possibly TRBD1 for D (5 bases). This CDR3 is 13 amino acids long. The germline V gene encodes CDR1 MNHEY and CDR2 SMNVEV (reference sequence). V lost 8 bases, J lost 7 bases, and 15 bases lay in between.

For the CDR3, the DNA is TGTGCCAGCAGCTTCTTCTCAGGGGTCACACAGCCCCAGCATTTT. Translation: CASSFFSGVTQPQHF. The genes are TRBV5-6 and TRBJ1-5, with a possible D match to TRBD1 (6 bases). Between the trimmed V and J ends, which lost 2 bases and 7 bases, there was a span of 16 bases. Germline V gene lookup returns CDR1 SGHDT and CDR2 YYEEEE. The length of the CDR3 is 15 residues.

This chain joins TRBV2 and TRBJ2-5; 7 bases align to TRBD1. Per the germline V gene, CDR1 is SNHLY and CDR2 is FYNNEI. The CDR3 loop spans 14 amino acids. V shed 5 bases, J shed 4 bases, and the junction held 7 bases outside the gene matches. The CDR3 protein is CASSLTGAAETQYF. The CDR3 DNA sequence: TGTGCCAGCAGTCTTACAGGGGCAGCAGAGACCCAGTACTTC.

The chain employs TRBV6-1 and TRBJ2-5; D may be TRBD2 (5 bases). CDR1 and CDR2 from the germline V gene are MNHNS and SASEGT. The germline V and J ends were trimmed by 0 bases and 7 bases, with 12 bases remaining between them. This CDR3 comprises 14 residues. CDR3 protein: CASSEAPSRGTQYF. DNA of the CDR3: TGTGCCAGCAGTGAAGCACCTAGTCGGGGGACCCAGTACTTC.

V usage is TRBV19 and J usage is TRBJ1-1; D not resolved. The CDR3 totals 14 residues. The V end lost 4 bases, the J end lost 0 bases, and 9 bases lay between the germline ends. Germline CDR1 and CDR2: LNHDA and SQIVND (reference sequence). The CDR3 reads CASSKARMNTEAFF. The CDR3 DNA follows: TGTGCCAGTAGTAAGGCAAGAATGAACACTGAAGCTTTCTTT.

The gene calls are TRBV30 and TRBJ2-2; TRBD1 is a possible D gene (6 bases). The CDR3 has 16 amino acids. Trimming removed 5 bases at V and 1 base at J, with 17 bases between. CDR1 GTSNPN and CDR2 SVGIG come from the germline V gene (reference sequence). CDR3 bases: TGTGCCTGGGGACAGCTCAATTGGGGGAACACCGGGGAGCTGTTTTTT. Protein: CAWGQLNWGNTGELFF.

This chain links TRBV25-1 with TRBJ1-3; 7 bases match TRBD1. Per germline, CDR1 MGHDK and CDR2 SYGVNS. This CDR3 comprises 18 residues. V dropped 8 bases and J dropped 0; count of bases not matched to a gene: 16. CDR3: CASRGEEDRSTSGNTIYF. The DNA for the CDR3 is TGTGCCAGCCGTGGGGAAGAGGACAGGTCGACCTCTGGAAACACCATATATTTT.

The V call is TRBV9, the J call TRBJ2-2, with 7 positions matching TRBD1. The CDR3 runs 15 residues. Per the germline V gene, CDR1 is SGDLS and CDR2 is YYNGEE. J lost 6 bases, V lost 3 bases, and 8 bases had no gene match. As DNA, the CDR3 is TGTGCCAGCAGCGCCCAAAGGGGGCTGCCCGGGGAGCTGTTTTTT. Amino acid sequence: CASSAQRGLPGELFF.

This chain uses TRBV4-1 with TRBJ2-7; the D gene is possibly TRBD1 (6 bases). CDR3 size: 16 residues. Germline assignment: CDR1 MGHRA and CDR2 YSYEKL. With 3 bases removed from V and 3 bases from J, the gap between germline ends came to 18 bases. The CDR3 spells CASSQILQGSGYEQYF. The DNA for the CDR3 is TGCGCCAGCAGCCAGATATTACAGGGAAGTGGCTACGAGCAGTACTTC.

This clone was seen only a few times. This sequence joins TRBV7-8 and TRBJ1-1; D gene ambiguous. This CDR3 has 16 residues. Between the trimmed V and J ends, which lost 6 bases and 0 bases, there was a span of 17 bases. Germline CDR1 SGHVS, CDR2 FQNEAQ. The CDR3 spells CASRKGGMIMNTEAFF. The CDR3 DNA reads as TGTGCCAGCAGGAAAGGCGGAATGATCATGAACACTGAAGCTTTCTTT.